The 28 T cell receptor beta chains listed next were all sequenced from one sample in a study of Tregs in tolerant kidney transplant recipients. Produced via immunoSEQ multiplex PCR; TCRdb's table is partial and in-frame only. The clone table shows roughly 53,000 clones, with the ten largest holding about 0.83%. The material was CD4+ T cells from blood, obtained before the transplant. Source of these receptors: a human donor who received a combined kidney and bone marrow transplant.

A remark on this clone: The read terminates 3 residues ahead of where the CDR3 ends, so the germline J gene completes it. V usage is TRBV6-1 and J usage is TRBJ1-2, with 7 bases identical to TRBD1. Looked up from germline, CDR1 is MNHNS and CDR2 is SASEGT. There are 13 residues in the CDR3. The junction had 1 base not matched to a gene; V was cut back by 4 bases and J by 2 bases. CDR3 bases read: TGTGCCAGCAGTGCGGGACAGAACTATGGC. Amino acids: CASSAGQNYG. The entire CDR3 protein is CASSAGQNYGYTF.

Comments on this clone: The CDR3 goes on 3 residues after the read ends, and that part is filled in from the germline J gene. The chain links TRBV5-4 to TRBJ2-5; 7 bases agree with TRBD2. CDR3 length: 15 amino acids. V shed 0 bases and J 5 bases; nucleotides not matched to a gene: 7. CDR1 and CDR2 from the germline V gene are SGHNT and YYREEE (reference sequence). The DNA read from the CDR3 is TGTGCCAGCAGCTTGGGCGGGGGAAAATCGGAGACC. Translating gives CASSLGGGKSET. The whole CDR3 is CASSLGGGKSETQYF.

Note on this clone: The CDR3 goes on 3 residues after the read ends, and that part is filled in from the germline J gene. J is TRBJ2-5 and V is TRBV6-2 or TRBV6-3, with D maybe TRBD1 (5 bases). V lost 7 bases, J lost 3 bases, and 15 bases lay in between. CDR3 length: 14 amino acids. Germline V gives CDR1 MNHEY, CDR2 SVGEGT. The CDR3 bases that were read are TGTGCCAGCACCTTCCTAGGGGTGGAAGAGACC. The encoded protein is CASTFLGVEET. The CDR3 in its entirety is CASTFLGVEETQYF.

Regarding this clone: The read terminates 3 residues ahead of where the CDR3 ends, so the germline J gene completes it. The chain joins TRBV5-1 to TRBJ2-2, with a weak D call TRBD1 (6 bases). The CDR3 runs 13 residues. Trimming removed 2 bases from V and 5 bases from J, with 7 bases in between. CDR1 SGHRS and CDR2 YFSETQ come from the germline V gene. The CDR3 bases that were read are TGCGCCAGCAGCTTACAGGGAACCGGGGAG. This encodes CASSLQGTGE. The whole CDR3 is CASSLQGTGELFF. The full variable domain, in which reference TRBV5-1 and TRBJ2-2 provide the parts outside the CDR3, is KAGVTQTPRYLIKTRGQQVTLSCSPISGHRSVSWYQQTPGQGLQFLFEYFSETQRNKGNFPGRFSGRQFSNSRSEMNVSTLELGDSALYLCASSLQGTGELFFGEGSRLTVL.

Comment on this clone: The sequenced fragment ends 3 residues before the CDR3 boundary, so the rest is inferred from the germline J gene. The V gene is TRBV5-6, the J gene TRBJ2-1, with TRBD2 identical over 10 bases. The CDR3 totals 14 residues. CDR1 is SGHDT, CDR2 YYEEEE, per germline. J was trimmed by 9 bases and V by 0 bases; bases with no gene match: 3. CDR3 DNA, as far as it was read: TGTGCCAGCAGCTTGGTTCTAGCGGGGGTTGAG. Encoded protein: CASSLVLAGVE. The whole CDR3 is CASSLVLAGVEQFF.

Notes on this clone: The CDR3 extends 3 residues past the end of the read, so its final part is completed from the germline J gene. The chain couples TRBV5-1 to TRBJ1-2; TRBD1 agrees at 7 bases. CDR3 length equals 13 residues. V lost 4 bases to trimming and J lost 6 bases; unmatched junction nucleotides: 6. Germline loops: CDR1 SGHRS, CDR2 YFSETQ. The sequenced part of the CDR3 DNA is TGCGCCAGCAGCGAGGGGGCGCTGGATGGC. Translation: CASSEGALDG. The whole CDR3 sequence is CASSEGALDGYTF.

On this clone itself: The read stops 3 residues short of the end of the CDR3; the missing end is completed from the germline J gene. The V call is TRBV5-1, the J call TRBJ2-5, with TRBD1 matching 7 bases. Germline lookup yields CDR1 SGHRS and CDR2 YFSETQ. This CDR3 is 15 amino acids long. After removal of 4 bases from V and 5 bases from J, the junction contained 11 bases not matched to a gene. Here the CDR3 reads CASSPGQAELETQYF. Incomplete CDR3 DNA: TGCGCCAGCAGCCCTGGACAGGCGGAACTGGAGACC.

On this clone: The read terminates 3 residues ahead of where the CDR3 ends, so the germline J gene completes it. The J gene is TRBJ1-2, the V gene TRBV7-8; 10 bases align to TRBD1. This CDR3 comprises 14 residues. Germline loops: CDR1 SGHVS, CDR2 FQNEAQ. Incomplete CDR3 DNA: TGTGCCAGCAGCTCCGGACAGGGGGGATTGGGC. It is translated as CASSSGQGGLG. The whole CDR3 protein reads CASSSGQGGLGYTF.

Comments on this clone: From the germline J gene comes the end of the CDR3, since the read stops 3 residues before it. The chain carries TRBV7-2 and TRBJ1-2, with D possibly matching TRBD1 (5 bases). The CDR3 covers 14 residues. Germline V lookup: CDR1 SGHTA, CDR2 FQGNSA. V lost 5 bases and J 7 bases, leaving 17 bases between the germline ends. The CDR3 region is CASSIPRAQGGYTF. The sequenced part of the CDR3 DNA is TGTGCCAGCAGCATCCCCAGGGCTCAGGGTGGC.

Worth noting for this clone: The CDR3 is cut off 3 residues early in the read; its end comes from the germline J gene. J is TRBJ2-3 and V is TRBV19; 7 nucleotides align to TRBD2. From germline, CDR1 is LNHDA and CDR2 SQIVND (reference sequence). This CDR3 spans 13 amino acids. CDR3 protein: CVTMGTNTDTQYF. CDR3 DNA (partial): TGTGTAACGATGGGGACTAACACAGATACG.

In regard to this clone: From the germline J gene comes the end of the CDR3, since the read stops 3 residues before it. The rearrangement links TRBV30 to TRBJ2-7, with TRBD2 identical over 7 bases. J lost 0 bases, V lost 5 bases, and 4 bases had no gene match. This CDR3 region has 13 residues. Germline-derived CDR1 and CDR2 are GTSNPN and SVGIG (reference sequence). CDR3 sequence reads: CAWASGSSYEQYF. The CDR3 DNA, read in part, is TGTGCCTGGGCTAGCGGTAGCTCCTACGAG.

The part of the CDR3 DNA that was read is TGTGCCTGGAGTGCCCCGACAACCACAGATACG. Translation: CAWSAPTTTDT. The entire CDR3 protein reads CAWSAPTTTDTQYF. This chain joins TRBV30 and TRBJ2-3; D is unresolved. The CDR3 end is not reached by the read, which stops 3 residues before it; the germline J gene fills it in. The germline gives CDR1 GTSNPN, CDR2 SVGIG (reference sequence). Trimming stripped 1 base from V and 2 bases from J, with 10 bases between. The length of the CDR3 is 14 residues.

Points on this clone: Read coverage stops 3 residues before the CDR3 terminus; the germline J gene supplies the remainder. V is TRBV7-2 and J is TRBJ2-1; 9 nucleotides agree with TRBD2. With 1 base clipped from V and 5 bases from J, the junction kept 3 bases outside the gene matches. Germline-derived CDR1 and CDR2 are SGHTA and FQGNSA. This CDR3 is 15 amino acids long. The part of the CDR3 DNA that was read is TGTGCCAGCAGCTTAGTTAGCGGGAGCCACAATGAG. Protein sequence: CASSLVSGSHNE. The full CDR3 reads CASSLVSGSHNEQFF. Based on the CDR3 plus reference TRBV7-2 and TRBJ2-1, the full variable domain is GAGVSQSPSNKVTEKGKDVELRCDPISGHTALYWYRQSLGQGLEFLIYFQGNSAPDKSGLPSDRFSAERTGGSVSTLTIQRTQQEDSAVYLCASSLVSGSHNEQFFGPGTRLTVL.

With respect to this clone: The read ends 3 residues shy of where the CDR3 ends; the end is completed using the germline J gene. The genes are TRBV2 and TRBJ1-1; possibly TRBD1 for D (6 bases). The CDR3 is 15 amino acids. The germline gives CDR1 SNHLY, CDR2 FYNNEI. The V end lost 6 bases, the J end lost 5 bases, and 19 bases lay between the germline ends. The covered CDR3 bases are TGTGCCAGCAGCCCCTGGGGGGGGGCCTATACTGAA. Protein: CASSPWGGAYTE. The whole CDR3 region reads CASSPWGGAYTEAFF.

In regard to this clone: The CDR3 goes on 3 residues after the read ends, and that part is filled in from the germline J gene. The chain has TRBV18 and TRBJ2-7; no definite D call. Deletions cut 2 bases from V and 1 base from J, with 9 bases between. The CDR3 sequence is 14 residues long. The V gene's germline CDR1 is KGHSH and CDR2 LQKENI. The sequenced CDR3 bases are TGTGCCAGCTCACCAAAGGCAGATTCCTACGAG. This codes for CASSPKADSYE. The full CDR3 reads CASSPKADSYEQYF. Full variable domain (missing parts from reference TRBV18 and TRBJ2-7): NAGVMQNPRHLVRRRGQEARLRCSPMKGHSHVYWYRQLPEEGLKFMVYLQKENIIDESGMPKERFSAEFPKEGPSILRIQQVVRGDSAAYFCASSPKADSYEQYFGPGTRLTVT.

CDR3 protein: CSGPGTSGYGYTF. CDR3 DNA, as far as it was read: TGCAGTGGCCCCGGGACATCCGGCTATGGC. V and J are TRBV20-1 and TRBJ1-2; possible D gene TRBD1, 6 bases. The CDR3 is cut off 3 residues early in the read; its end comes from the germline J gene. Trimming left V 7 bases short and J 4 bases short, with 16 bases between. Germline V gene data show CDR1 as DFQATT and CDR2 as SNEGSKA (reference sequence). The CDR3 loop spans 13 amino acids.

Remarks on this clone: The read falls 3 residues short of the CDR3 end, and the missing part is taken from the germline J gene. V gene TRBV5-1 combines with J gene TRBJ2-1; possible D gene TRBD1, 7 bases. The CDR3 runs 14 residues. V lost 4 bases, J lost 7 bases, and 15 bases lay in between. The germline CDR1 and CDR2 sequences are SGHRS and YFSETQ. CDR3 in amino acids: CASSGGGQINEQFF. Partial CDR3 DNA: TGCGCCAGCAGCGGAGGGGGACAGATTAATGAG.

Note on this clone: The CDR3 extends 3 residues past the end of the read, so its final part is completed from the germline J gene. The rearrangement uses TRBV7-9 and TRBJ2-1; D is perhaps TRBD1 (5 bases). Per the germline V gene, CDR1 is SEHNR and CDR2 is FQNEAQ (reference sequence). The CDR3 covers 11 residues. CDR3 protein: CHCSRGNEQFF. The DNA read from the CDR3 is TGTCACTGCTCTAGGGGCAATGAG. Together with reference TRBV7-9 and TRBJ2-1, the CDR3 gives the full variable domain: DTGVSQNPRHKITKRGQNVTFRCDPISEHNRLYWYRQTLGQGPEFLTYFQNEAQLEKSRLLSDRFSAERPKGSFSTLEIQRTEQGDSAMYLCHCSRGNEQFFGPGTRLTVL.

As concerns this clone: The sequenced fragment ends 3 residues before the CDR3 boundary, so the rest is inferred from the germline J gene. The gene calls are TRBV29-1 and TRBJ2-3; D gene uncertain. This CDR3 is 11 amino acids long. CDR1 SQVTM and CDR2 ANQGSEA come from the germline V gene. V lost 6 bases and J lost 2, with 6 bases in between. The part of the CDR3 DNA that was read is TGCAGCGTGGAACTCACAGATACG. Amino acid sequence: CSVELTDT. The CDR3 in its entirety is CSVELTDTQYF.

Of note for this clone: The CDR3 end is not reached by the read, which stops 3 residues before it; the germline J gene fills it in. The chain has TRBV18 and TRBJ2-4; 7 positions match TRBD1. J lost 0 bases, V lost 2 bases, and 7 bases had no gene match. CDR1 KGHSH and CDR2 LQKENI come from the germline V gene. CDR3 length: 17 amino acids. The CDR3 sequence: CASSPFQGDRAKNIQYF. The sequenced CDR3 bases are TGTGCCAGCTCACCATTTCAGGGGGACCGAGCCAAAAACATT.

Concerning this clone: The read ends 3 residues before the CDR3 terminus; that terminus is restored from the germline J gene. V and J are TRBV29-1 and TRBJ1-2; perhaps TRBD1 as D (6 bases). V shed 6 bases and J shed 5 bases, with 10 bases lying between them. This CDR3 has 11 amino acids. Germline V gene data show CDR1 as SQVTM and CDR2 as ANQGSEA. This CDR3 is CSVETGYGYTF. Partial CDR3 DNA: TGCAGCGTAGAGACAGGATATGGC.

Turning to this clone: The DNA ends 3 residues before the CDR3 does, and the rest of the CDR3 is filled in from the germline J gene. The rearrangement joins TRBV7-2 to TRBJ2-2; D is undetermined. The V end lost 1 base, the J end lost 1 base, and 7 bases lay between the germline ends. CDR3 size: 15 residues. Per germline, CDR1 SGHTA and CDR2 FQGNSA. This CDR3 is CASSLGRQNTGELFF. CDR3 bases read: TGTGCCAGCAGCTTAGGCAGGCAGAACACCGGGGAG.

A word on this clone: The CDR3 end lies 3 residues beyond the end of the read and is filled in from the germline J gene. The chain is built from TRBV30 and TRBJ2-3, with D perhaps matching TRBD1 (5 bases). The CDR3 runs 14 residues. CDR1 and CDR2 from the germline V gene are GTSNPN and SVGIG (reference sequence). The V and J ends lost 2 bases and 1 base respectively, with 10 bases between them. CDR3 residues: CAWSPGLGTDTQYF. Partial CDR3 DNA: TGTGCCTGGAGTCCAGGGCTAGGCACAGATACG.

As for this clone: The read terminates 3 residues before the CDR3 end, so the remaining end is supplied by the germline J gene. The J gene is TRBJ2-3, the V gene TRBV6-2 or TRBV6-3; D is uncertain. There are 12 residues in the CDR3. The V and J ends lost 2 bases and 4 bases respectively, with 4 bases between them. Looked up from germline, CDR1 is MNHEY and CDR2 is SVGEGT. CDR3 sequence: CASSYTADTQYF. The sequenced CDR3 bases are TGTGCCAGCAGTTACACGGCAGATACG.

Points on this clone: The missing CDR3 end, 3 residues past where the read stops, is filled in from the germline J gene. The V gene is TRBV29-1, the J gene TRBJ2-3; D uncertain. The CDR3 has 11 residues. Trimming pared 8 bases from V and 5 bases from J, leaving 11 bases between. CDR1 and CDR2 (germline): SQVTM, ANQGSEA. The CDR3 reads CSLTHGDTQYF. The sequenced CDR3 bases are TGCAGCCTAACGCATGGAGATACG.

Regarding this clone: The read halts 3 residues ahead of the CDR3 end, with the missing end drawn from the germline J gene. The genes are TRBV18 and TRBJ1-2, with 10 bases lining up with TRBD1. CDR1 KGHSH and CDR2 LQKENI come from the germline V gene. Germline trimming cut 6 bases from V and 7 bases from J; bases unmatched to any gene: 5. The CDR3 consists of 13 residues. The CDR3 bases that were read are TGTGCCAGCTCGGGGGACAGGGGCTCTGGC. Translating gives CASSGDRGSG. The entire CDR3 sequence reads CASSGDRGSGYTF. Drawing the rest from reference TRBV18 and TRBJ1-2, the complete variable domain is NAGVMQNPRHLVRRRGQEARLRCSPMKGHSHVYWYRQLPEEGLKFMVYLQKENIIDESGMPKERFSAEFPKEGPSILRIQQVVRGDSAAYFCASSGDRGSGYTFGSGTRLTVV.

About this clone: The CDR3 end lies 3 residues beyond the end of the read and is filled in from the germline J gene. The chain recombines TRBV20-1 with TRBJ1-2; TRBD1 matches at 9 bases. J lost 5 bases, V lost 0 bases, and 7 bases had no gene match. The CDR3 totals 15 residues. CDR1 and CDR2 (germline): DFQATT, SNEGSKA (reference sequence). CDR3 sequence reads: CSARETGGGLYGYTF. CDR3 DNA (partial): TGCAGTGCTAGAGAGACAGGGGGAGGACTTTATGGC.

With respect to this clone: The CDR3 end falls 3 residues outside the read, so it is completed with the germline J gene. The chain joins TRBV6-2 or TRBV6-3 to TRBJ2-7, with 8 bases fitting TRBD1. CDR1 MNHEY and CDR2 SVGEGT come from the germline V gene. The CDR3 is 14 residues long. V lost 7 bases and J lost 2; bases outside the gene matches: 7. CDR3: CASTWTGTAYEQYF. Incomplete CDR3 DNA: TGTGCCAGCACGTGGACAGGGACGGCCTACGAG.